The TCR beta chain described here comes from a study of siplizumab effects on memory and regulatory T cells. The repertoire was sequenced with immunoSEQ multiplex PCR; TCRdb's copy has only in-frame clones and lacks some. The sample lists 110,000 or so clones, just over 90% occurring once. V lost 6 bases and J 3 bases, leaving 11 bases between the germline ends. The CDR3 consists of 13 residues. Germline V lookup: CDR1 MNHNS, CDR2 SASEGT. The sequence came from a human donor in good health. Sequenced input: non-Treg CD4+ T cells sorted from blood. The chain is built from TRBV6-1 and TRBJ1-1; no firm D call. CDR3 DNA: TGTGCCAGCAGCTATACAAGGGACACTGAAGCTTTCTTT. This encodes CASSYTRDTEAFF.